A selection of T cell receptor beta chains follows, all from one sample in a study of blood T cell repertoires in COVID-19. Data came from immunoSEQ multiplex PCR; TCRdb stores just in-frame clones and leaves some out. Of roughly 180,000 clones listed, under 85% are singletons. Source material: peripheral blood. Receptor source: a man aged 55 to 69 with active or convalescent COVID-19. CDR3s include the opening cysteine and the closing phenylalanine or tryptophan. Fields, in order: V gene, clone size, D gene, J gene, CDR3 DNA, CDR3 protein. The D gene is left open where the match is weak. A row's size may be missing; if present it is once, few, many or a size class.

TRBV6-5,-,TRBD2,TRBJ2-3,TGTGCCAGCATGCTAGCGGGAGGTTTCACAGATACGCAGTATTTT,CASMLAGGFTDTQYF
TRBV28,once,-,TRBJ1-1,TGTGCCGCCCAGGGGTTGAACACTGAAGCTTTCTTT,CAAQGLNTEAFF
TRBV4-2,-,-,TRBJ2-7,TGTGCCAGCAGCCAAGATTTAGACGGGAGTAGGTACGAGCAGTACTTC,CASSQDLDGSRYEQYF
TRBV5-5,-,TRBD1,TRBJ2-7,TGTGCCAGCAGCTTGGAAGGACAGGCGGCCCTGGGGGTGGAGCAGTACTTC,CASSLEGQAALGVEQYF
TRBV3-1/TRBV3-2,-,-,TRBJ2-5,TGTGCCAGCAGCCAACTGGACGGGGTCCAAGAGACCCAGTACTTC,CASSQLDGVQETQYF
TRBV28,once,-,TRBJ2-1,TGTGCCAGTCTAAATTACAATGAGCAGTTCTTC,CASLNYNEQFF
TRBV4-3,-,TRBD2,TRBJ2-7,TGCGCCAGCAGCCAAGATGATTTACTAGCGGGAAACTACGAGCAGTACTTC,CASSQDDLLAGNYEQYF
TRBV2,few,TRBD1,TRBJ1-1,TGTGCCAGCAGGCAGGGGGCCAAGTGGACTGAAGCTTTCTTT,CASRQGAKWTEAFF
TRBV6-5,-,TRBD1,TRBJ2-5,TGTGCCGGCACCTCAGGGGGGACCCAGTACTTC,CAGTSGGTQYF
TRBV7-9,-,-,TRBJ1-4,TGTGCCAGCAGCTCCTCTCTGACAGGCGCTAATGAAAAACTGTTTTTT,CASSSSLTGANEKLFF
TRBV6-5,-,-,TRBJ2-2,TGTGCCAGCAGTCCGGAGATGAACACCGGGGAGCTGTTTTTT,CASSPEMNTGELFF
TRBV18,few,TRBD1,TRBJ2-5,TGTGCCAGCTCACGAAGGGACAGGGATTTTGAGACCCAGTACTTC,CASSRRDRDFETQYF
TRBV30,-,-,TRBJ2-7,TGTGCCTGGAAAAACCCAGGGCTCTACGAGCAGTACTTC,CAWKNPGLYEQYF
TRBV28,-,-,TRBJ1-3,TGTGCCAGCAGCACCTGGAGCTCTGGAAACACCATATATTTT,CASSTWSSGNTIYF
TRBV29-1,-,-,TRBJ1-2,TGCAGCGTTGAAAAGGGGGTCTATGGCTACACCTTC,CSVEKGVYGYTF
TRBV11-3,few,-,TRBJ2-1,TGTGCCAGCAGCTTAGAGAGTGCTGAGCAGTTCTTC,CASSLESAEQFF
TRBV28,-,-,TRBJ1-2,TGTGCCAGCAGCCCTGTGTCGTTCGGCTACACCTTC,CASSPVSFGYTF
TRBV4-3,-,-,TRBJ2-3,TGCGCCAGCAGCCAAGAGAGGTGGGAGCTAACAGATACGCAGTATTTT,CASSQERWELTDTQYF
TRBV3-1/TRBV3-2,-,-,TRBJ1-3,TGTGCCAGCAGCCAGGCCAGGGTTCGGGACACCATATATTTT,CASSQARVRDTIYF
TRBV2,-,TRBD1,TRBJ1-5,TGTGCCAGCAGTGAAGCTGGGACAGGTAGGAGCAATCAGCCCCAGCATTTT,CASSEAGTGRSNQPQHF
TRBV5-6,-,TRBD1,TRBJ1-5,TGTGCCAGCAGCCTACAGGGGGCCAGCCAGCCCCAGCATTTT,CASSLQGASQPQHF
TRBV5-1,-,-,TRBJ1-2,TGCGCCAGCAGCTATGACAGTTCCATGGGCTACACCTTC,CASSYDSSMGYTF
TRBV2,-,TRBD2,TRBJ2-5,TGTGCCAGGGGAACTAGCGGGAGGATTGGGGGAGAGACCCAGTACTTC,CARGTSGRIGGETQYF
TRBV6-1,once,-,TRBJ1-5,TGTGCCAGCAGTGATGGGCCGGCCATCTCTCAGCCCCAGCATTTT,CASSDGPAISQPQHF
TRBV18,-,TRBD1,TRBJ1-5,TGTGCCAGCTCACTGGGGACAGATAGCAATCAGCCCCAGCATTTT,CASSLGTDSNQPQHF